The clone carrying this TCR beta chain was recorded many times. This record comes from a study of neurological immune-mediated disorders. Time point specified: longitudinal time-point 3. This CDR3 region has 15 residues. Germline values: CDR1 MNHEY, CDR2 SVGAGI. The V and J ends lost 5 bases and 0 bases respectively, with 10 bases between them. TCRdb recomputed calls from the 5' RACE reads with MiXCR, one row per CDR3 protein. The table shows some 89,000 distinct CDR3 sequences, with 4.3% occurring only once. Sequenced sample: PBMCs. The clonotype originates from a woman in her sixties or seventies with multiple sclerosis. This chain connects TRBV6-5 to TRBJ2-2; D is perhaps TRBD1 (5 bases). Here the CDR3 reads CASSTGPSNTGELFF. CDR3 coding DNA: TGTGCCAGCAGTACAGGACCCTCGAACACCGGGGAGCTGTTTTTT.